This entry features one T cell receptor beta chain sequence. Using immunoSEQ multiplex PCR, the repertoire was profiled, and TCRdb retains in-frame clones only, with some absent. This table holds about 150,000 clones, over 60% found once. V shed 9 bases and J 5 bases; nucleotides not matched to a gene: 11. This CDR3 contains 15 residues. The V gene's germline CDR1 is SGHTA and CDR2 FQGNSA. These data come from a study of blood T cell repertoires in COVID-19. The V call is TRBV7-2, the J call TRBJ2-1; 9 bases match TRBD2. The sequenced material came from peripheral blood. This TCR derives from a man at least 80 years old with acute or convalescent COVID-19. The chain's CDR3 is CASTTRLAGNNEQFF. The CDR3 coding sequence is TGTGCCAGTACGACGCGGCTAGCGGGGAACAATGAGCAGTTCTTC.